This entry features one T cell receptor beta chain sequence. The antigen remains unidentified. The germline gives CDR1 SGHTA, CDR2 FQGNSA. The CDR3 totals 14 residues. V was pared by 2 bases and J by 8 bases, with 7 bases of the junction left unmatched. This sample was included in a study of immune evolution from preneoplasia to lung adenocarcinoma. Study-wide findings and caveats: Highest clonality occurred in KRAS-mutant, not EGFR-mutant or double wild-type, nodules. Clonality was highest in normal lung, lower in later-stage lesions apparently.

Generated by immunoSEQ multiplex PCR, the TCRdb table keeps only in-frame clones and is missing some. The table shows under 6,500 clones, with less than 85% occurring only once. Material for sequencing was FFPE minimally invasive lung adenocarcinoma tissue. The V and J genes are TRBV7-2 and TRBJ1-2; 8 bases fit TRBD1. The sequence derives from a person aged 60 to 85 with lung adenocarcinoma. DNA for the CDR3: TGTGCCAGCAGCTTAATGGGGGCAGGGGGCGGCTACACCTTC. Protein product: CASSLMGAGGGYTF.